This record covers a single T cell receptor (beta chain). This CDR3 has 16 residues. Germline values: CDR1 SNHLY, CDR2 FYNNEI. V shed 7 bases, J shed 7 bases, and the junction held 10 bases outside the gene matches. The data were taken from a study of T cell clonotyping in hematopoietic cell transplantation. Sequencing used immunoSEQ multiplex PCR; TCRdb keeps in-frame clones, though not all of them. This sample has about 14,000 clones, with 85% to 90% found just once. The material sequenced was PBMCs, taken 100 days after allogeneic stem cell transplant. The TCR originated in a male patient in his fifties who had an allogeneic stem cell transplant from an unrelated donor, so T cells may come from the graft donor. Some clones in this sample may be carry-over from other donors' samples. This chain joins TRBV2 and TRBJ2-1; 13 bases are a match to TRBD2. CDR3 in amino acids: CASNPRTSGSRNEQFF. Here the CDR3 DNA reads TGTGCCAGCAATCCTAGGACTAGCGGGAGTAGGAATGAGCAGTTCTTC.